The subject of this entry is one T cell receptor beta chain. This record comes from a study of T cells after yellow fever vaccination. Researchers made TCR cDNA using 5'RACE template switching, and this step added a universal primer site and UMIs. TCRdb reanalysed the 5' RACE reads using MiXCR and keeps one entry per CDR3 protein. The table has around 100,000 distinct CDR3 sequences, approximately 8.4% seen once. Germline V gives CDR1 DFQATT, CDR2 SNEGSKA (reference sequence). Trimming left V 5 bases short and J 7 bases short, with 20 bases between. The CDR3 runs 14 residues. The source material was CD8+ T cells sorted from PBMCs, sampled 45 days after the yellow fever booster vaccination. The receptor's source is a man aged 30 to 39 who received the YFV17D yellow fever vaccine. The V gene is TRBV20-1, the J gene TRBJ2-5; D is tentatively TRBD1 or TRBD2 (5 bases each). CDR3 sequence: CSASMTGAGGTQYF. The CDR3 DNA follows: TGCAGTGCTTCGATGACCGGGGCGGGCGGGACCCAGTACTTC.